The next 3 T cell receptor beta chains were all read from a single sample in a study of blood T cell repertoires in COVID-19. This table comes from immunoSEQ multiplex PCR, and its TCRdb copy is limited to in-frame clones, with some not included. This table has approximately 230,000 clones, around 90% appearing once. Sequencing used peripheral blood. The source of these receptors is a man between 18 and 29 years old with active or convalescent COVID-19.

The chain joins TRBV7-2 to TRBJ2-7; 13 bases agree with TRBD2. Germline V gene lookup returns CDR1 SGHTA and CDR2 FQGNSA. Unmatched junction bases numbered 2, after V lost 3 bases and J lost 0 bases. The length of the CDR3 is 16 residues. In DNA form, the CDR3 reads TGTGCCAGCAGCTTGGGACTAGCGGGGTTCTCCTACGAGCAGTACTTC. This gives the protein CASSLGLAGFSYEQYF.

The V gene is TRBV10-3, the J gene TRBJ1-1; D perhaps matches TRBD1 (6 bases). Between the trimmed V and J ends, which lost 10 bases and 0 bases, there was a span of 12 bases. CDR3 length: 13 residues. Germline lookup yields CDR1 ENHRY and CDR2 SYGVKD. The CDR3 DNA reads as TGTGCCACGGGACATGGGCTGAACACTGAAGCTTTCTTT. Its protein product is CATGHGLNTEAFF.

V gene TRBV7-8 combines with J gene TRBJ2-1; TRBD2 aligns across 10 bases. Trimming took 1 base from V and 5 from J; bases not matched to a gene: 14. CDR1 is SGHVS, CDR2 FQNEAQ, per germline. The length of the CDR3 is 19 residues. CDR3 in DNA: TGTGCCAGCAGCTTAGGCAGGGGAGCTAGCGGGGGACTCGACAATGAGCAGTTCTTC. Translated: CASSLGRGASGGLDNEQFF.